The entry that follows covers one T cell receptor (beta chain) sequence. Its cognate antigen has yet to be identified. No much larger clone is present one base from it, and per-base qualities are unavailable. TCR cDNA was made using 5'RACE template switching, a step that added a universal primer site and unique molecular identifiers. cDNA synthesis was primed from both the TCR alpha and TCR beta constant segments. Two PCR steps were used to amplify libraries, with sample barcodes and sequencing adapters being added in the second step. Sequencing of libraries was performed on Illumina HiSeq 2500 (2x100 bp) or NovaSeq (2x150 bp). The published analysis was carried out like this. Demultiplexing of reads and collapsing into UMI consensus sequences were performed with MIGEC, and V(D)J alignment was carried out with MiXCR. Vaccine-responding clonotypes were defined with edgeR using replicate PBMC samples, requiring FDR below 0.01 and a log2 fold change above 5 up to day 15. Bulk clonotypes were assigned CD4 or CD8 identity according to which sequenced CD4 or CD8 repertoire held them at higher abundance. Using fastp at Q25 and MiXCR, TCRdb reprocessed the public reads and kept productive beta chains. Rows matching on CDR3 protein sequence are summarized as one entry with the most common DNA and genes. TCRdb, not the original authors, processed these V and J calls. The sample table lists approximately 580,000 distinct CDR3 sequences, around a sixth of them with a count of one. The ten largest clones capture roughly 17% of the sample.

V lost 4 bases and J lost 8 bases; the stretch between them is 20 bases long. The CDR3 measures 16 amino acids from cysteine to phenylalanine. The only DNA kept is the CDR3, 48 bases in frame from the first base. The germline V gene (reference sequence) provides CDR1 LGHDT and CDR2 YNNKEL. This entry comes from a study of T cells after yellow fever vaccination (dated by TCRdb to about 2019). Study-wide context: The SMART-Seq v4 Ultra Low Input RNA kit was used to prepare libraries from fractions with low cell numbers. The cohort comprised two healthy male donors, one aged 18 to 29 and one aged 30 to 40 years. To follow T-cell clones before and after primary and booster YFV17D yellow fever vaccination, bulk TCR alpha and beta repertoires were sequenced over time. Blood was drawn at multiple timepoints before and after primary and secondary immunization, with bulk PBMC replicates and cell subsets isolated.

Here is what the overall study found, with its caveats: Computational filtering was required because FACS-sorted repertoires could contain abundant contaminating clonotypes from the bulk population. Because the study included only a couple of donors, the extent to which the findings can be generalized is limited. A small fraction of clonotypes appeared in both the CD4 and CD8 compartments, likely as a result of convergent recombination. Compared with the primary T-cell response, the secondary T-cell response was faster but weaker, reaching its peak on day 5 rather than on day 15. Most clones expanded after primary vaccination were re-detected after the booster (almost 98% of CD4 and approximately 88% of CD8), suggesting broad memory maintenance.

Explained via the paper, the treatment or condition label denotes: live attenuated yellow fever vaccine strain. Two biological replicates of bulk PBMCs were collected at each blood-draw timepoint. A standard Ficoll-Paque protocol was used to isolate PBMCs from peripheral blood. RNA was extracted with TriZol from bulk PBMCs, CD4 and CD8 fractions, and dextramer-positive and dextramer-negative fractions. Recombination connected TRBV3-1 to TRBJ1-4, and possibly TRBD1, on 5 matching bases. Specimen: PBMCs, collected 5 to 6 days after the first yellow fever vaccination. This TCR was sampled from a man between 18 and 29 years old who received the YFV17D yellow fever vaccine. The CDR3 reads CASSRRGGAALEKLFF. The DNA is TGTGCCAGCAGCCGCCGGGGAGGGGCTGCCTTGGAAAAACTGTTTTTT.